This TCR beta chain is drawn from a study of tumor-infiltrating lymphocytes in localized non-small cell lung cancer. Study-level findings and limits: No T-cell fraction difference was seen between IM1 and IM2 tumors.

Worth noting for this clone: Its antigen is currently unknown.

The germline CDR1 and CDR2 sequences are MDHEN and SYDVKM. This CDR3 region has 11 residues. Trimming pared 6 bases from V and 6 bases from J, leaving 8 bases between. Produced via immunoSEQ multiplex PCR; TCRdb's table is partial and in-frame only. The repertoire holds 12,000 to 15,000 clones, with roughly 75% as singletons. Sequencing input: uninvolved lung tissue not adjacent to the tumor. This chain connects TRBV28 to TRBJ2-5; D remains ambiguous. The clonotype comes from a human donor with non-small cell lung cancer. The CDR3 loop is CASRDVKTQYF. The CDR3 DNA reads TGTGCCAGCAGGGACGTGAAGACCCAGTACTTC.